Described below is a single T cell receptor beta chain sequence and its context. Its antigen is not known. The TCR beta profiling, which covered VDJ combination and CDR3 sequence, was carried out using genomic DNA as the template. TCRdb re-called the reads through MiXCR, storing one row per CDR3 protein. The table lists fewer than 250,000 distinct CDR3 sequences, less than 70% of them singletons, with more than 15% in the top ten. The data were taken from a study of CD8+CD57+ T cells in acquired aplastic anemia. Study-level findings and limits: Patients had twenty-nine CD8+ CDR3 sequences in common with controls (the shared set).

V was pared by 4 bases and J by 4 bases, with 27 bases between. The germline V gene has CDR1 KGHDR and CDR2 SFDVKD. CDR3 length: 19 amino acids. The sequencing sample was made of sorted CD4+, CD8+, or CD8+CD57+ T cells (not recorded which) from PBMCs. The receptor was isolated from a human donor in good health, serving as a control. The V gene is TRBV24-1, the J gene TRBJ1-1; a weak D match, TRBD1 (6 bases). The CDR3 loop is CATSDPTQWRQAPSTEAFF. The CDR3 nucleotides are TGTGCCACCAGTGACCCTACCCAGTGGCGACAGGCGCCGAGCACTGAAGCTTTCTTT.